This is a list of T cell receptor beta chains from one sample in a study of blood T cell repertoires in COVID-19. Sequencing was performed with immunoSEQ multiplex PCR; in TCRdb, only in-frame clones are kept and a portion is missing. Of over 95,000 clones in the sample, approximately 84% were seen once. The sample comprised peripheral blood. These TCRs come from a man aged 50 or older with acute or convalescent COVID-19. Both conserved end residues are part of each CDR3. Fields, in order: V gene, D gene, J gene, clone size, CDR3 protein, CDR3 DNA. A D gene is named only where the DNA matches it firmly. Expanded clones are given a class, and other clones once, few, many or no size at all.

>TRBV5-6|.|TRBJ2-1|.
CASSFVGGSYNEQFF
TGTGCCAGCAGCTTCGTCGGGGGCTCCTACAATGAGCAGTTCTTC
>TRBV5-1|TRBD2|TRBJ2-1|.
CASSLERGAKEQFF
TGCGCCAGCAGCTTGGAGCGGGGGGCCAAAGAGCAGTTCTTC
>TRBV7-3|TRBD1|TRBJ2-2|.
CASSPEGQGNTGELFF
TGTGCCAGCAGCCCCGAGGGACAGGGGAACACCGGGGAGCTGTTTTTT
>TRBV5-1|.|TRBJ2-1|.
CASSLGHSSYNEQFF
TGCGCCAGCAGCTTGGGCCATAGCTCCTACAATGAGCAGTTCTTC
>TRBV5-4|.|TRBJ2-1|.
CASSEKGTGDEQFF
TGTGCCAGCAGCGAAAAAGGGACTGGAGATGAGCAGTTCTTC
>TRBV2|.|TRBJ2-3|.
CATLKTATGRDTQYF
TGTGCCACCCTAAAGACGGCTACAGGGCGGGATACGCAGTATTTT
>TRBV4-1|.|TRBJ1-3|.
CASSQVKGLLPLDNTIYF
TGCGCCAGCAGCCAAGTCAAGGGGCTCCTTCCGTTAGATAACACCATATATTTT
>TRBV28|.|TRBJ2-1|few
CASSSYNEQFF
TGTGCCAGCAGCTCTTACAATGAGCAGTTCTTC
>TRBV4-2|.|TRBJ2-7|.
CASSQDGGPEQYF
TGTGCCAGCAGCCAAGATGGAGGACCCGAGCAGTACTTC
>TRBV6-5|TRBD1|TRBJ1-6|.
CASSFDRGQSPLHF
TGTGCCAGCAGTTTTGACAGGGGGCAATCACCCCTCCACTTT
>TRBV5-1|TRBD1|TRBJ1-5|few
CASSQDRGTTQHF
TGCGCCAGCAGCCAAGACAGGGGGACGACCCAGCATTTT
>TRBV6-6|.|TRBJ1-5|.
CASSYGGSNQPQHF
TGTGCCAGCAGTTACGGGGGGAGCAATCAGCCCCAGCATTTT
>TRBV21-1|.|TRBJ1-1|once
CASSGSRDRGQGATEAFF
TGTGCCAGCAGCGGGTCCCGGGACAGGGGACAGGGGGCCACTGAAGCTTTCTTT
>TRBV6-1|.|TRBJ2-6|.
CASSAGVLAGANVLTF
TGTGCCAGCAGTGCGGGGGTCCTAGCTGGGGCCAACGTCCTGACTTTC
>TRBV9|.|TRBJ1-2|.
CASSVGGTNYGYTF
TGTGCCAGCAGCGTAGGGGGCACTAACTATGGCTACACCTTC
>TRBV10-2|TRBD2|TRBJ2-1|.
CASSESSGVANEQFF
TGCGCCAGCAGTGAGTCGAGCGGGGTCGCCAATGAGCAGTTCTTC
>TRBV5-1|.|TRBJ1-3|.
CASSFDSISGNTIYF
TGCGCCAGCAGCTTCGACAGTATCTCTGGAAACACCATATATTTT
>TRBV3-1/TRBV3-2|TRBD1|TRBJ1-6|.
CASSPTGVTDSPLHF
TGTGCCAGCAGCCCGACAGGGGTTACTGATTCACCCCTCCACTTT
>TRBV7-3|TRBD1|TRBJ2-5|.
CASSLQGTVETQYF
TGTGCCAGCAGCTTACAGGGGACAGTAGAGACCCAGTACTTC
>TRBV25-1|.|TRBJ1-2|.
CASSEGEGANYGYTF
TGTGCCAGCAGTGAAGGCGAAGGGGCTAACTATGGCTACACCTTC
>TRBV5-6|TRBD1|TRBJ1-4|.
CASSSTPPAGGNEKLFF
TGTGCCAGCAGCTCCACTCCTCCGGCAGGGGGGAATGAAAAACTGTTTTTT
>TRBV2|.|TRBJ2-1|.
CASSGQALGVDEQFF
TGTGCCAGCAGTGGTCAGGCACTCGGCGTAGATGAGCAGTTCTTC
>TRBV25-1|TRBD1|TRBJ2-7|.
CASSAGTGDYEQYF
TGTGCCAGCAGTGCCGGGACAGGGGACTACGAGCAGTACTTC
>TRBV24-1|TRBD1|TRBJ1-1|once
CATSDSRDRGGAFF
TGTGCCACCAGTGATTCGAGAGACAGGGGTGGGGCTTTCTTT
>TRBV19|TRBD2|TRBJ2-2|.
CASVLAGSTGELFF
TGTGCCAGCGTACTAGCGGGGTCTACCGGGGAGCTGTTTTTT
>TRBV2|.|TRBJ2-6|.
CASSRTVYSGANVLTF
TGTGCCAGCAGCCGGACAGTATACTCTGGGGCCAACGTCCTGACTTTC
>TRBV5-1|.|TRBJ2-5|.
CASRPGTLDLQETQYF
TGCGCCAGCAGACCCGGGACTCTTGATTTGCAAGAGACCCAGTACTTC
>TRBV2|TRBD1|TRBJ2-5|.
CASSQGAGRETQYF
TGTGCCAGCAGTCAGGGGGCCGGTAGGGAGACCCAGTACTTC
>TRBV5-1|.|TRBJ2-1|.
CASSLAAGLPYNEQFF
TGCGCCAGCAGCTTGGCCGCAGGGCTCCCCTACAATGAGCAGTTCTTC
>TRBV3-1/TRBV3-2|.|TRBJ2-3|once
CASSLSGTYTDTQYF
TGTGCCAGCAGTCTTTCCGGGACTTACACAGATACGCAGTATTTT
>TRBV11-2|.|TRBJ1-1|.
CASSPGLLRLNTEAFF
TGTGCCAGCAGCCCCGGACTCCTCCGATTGAACACTGAAGCTTTCTTT
>TRBV21-1|.|TRBJ1-2|.
CASSRGIGRQANYGYTF
TGTGCCAGCAGCCGCGGGATAGGGAGGCAAGCTAACTATGGCTACACCTTC
>TRBV12-3/TRBV12-4|.|TRBJ1-2|few
CASSSGPYGYTF
TGTGCCAGCAGTTCCGGTCCCTATGGCTACACCTTC
>TRBV25-1|.|TRBJ1-4|.
CASSVQGLNEKLFF
TGTGCCAGCAGTGTACAGGGCCTTAATGAAAAACTGTTTTTT
>TRBV28|TRBD1|TRBJ1-4|.
CASSAGQGRKLFF
TGTGCCAGCAGTGCGGGACAGGGGCGAAAACTGTTTTTT
>TRBV28|TRBD1|TRBJ1-2|.
CASRSGGQGYGYTF
TGTGCCAGCAGGTCAGGGGGCCAGGGCTATGGCTACACCTTC
>TRBV28|.|TRBJ2-7|.
CASSLRGSYEQYF
TGTGCCAGCAGTTTACGGGGGTCCTACGAGCAGTACTTC
>TRBV20-1|.|TRBJ2-3|.
CSAVDTDTQYF
TGCAGTGCCGTAGACACAGATACGCAGTATTTT
>TRBV2|TRBD1|TRBJ2-3|.
CASSLDRAGTDTQYF
TGTGCCAGCAGCCTAGACAGGGCAGGCACAGATACGCAGTATTTT
>TRBV24-1|.|TRBJ2-1|.
CATSANRGEAEQFF
TGTGCCACCAGTGCCAATCGAGGGGAGGCAGAGCAGTTCTTC
>TRBV4-1|TRBD1|TRBJ1-2|.
CASSHPRDRGIYGYTF
TGCGCCAGCAGCCACCCCCGGGACAGGGGTATTTATGGCTACACCTTC
>TRBV4-1|TRBD2|TRBJ2-5|.
CASSQVASGGASPQYF
TGCGCCAGCAGCCAAGTGGCTAGCGGGGGCGCGTCCCCCCAGTACTTC
>TRBV29-1|.|TRBJ2-3|.
CSALLRSTDTQYF
TGCAGCGCCCTTCTCCGTAGCACAGATACGCAGTATTTT
>TRBV28|TRBD1|TRBJ1-2|once
CASIQNRGTNYGYTF
TGTGCCAGCATCCAAAACAGGGGAACTAACTATGGCTACACCTTC
>TRBV10-3|TRBD1|TRBJ1-1|.
CAISESTGGAGAFF
TGTGCCATCAGTGAGTCTACAGGGGGCGCGGGGGCTTTCTTT
>TRBV18|.|TRBJ2-5|.
CASSRGRETQYF
TGTGCCAGCTCACGGGGGCGAGAGACCCAGTACTTC
>TRBV9|.|TRBJ2-3|.
CASGKLDTDTQYF
TGTGCCAGCGGTAAGCTAGACACAGATACGCAGTATTTT
>TRBV5-5|.|TRBJ1-6|.
CASSFTPSHSYNSPLHF
TGTGCCAGCAGCTTTACTCCATCCCACTCCTATAATTCACCCCTCCACTTT
>TRBV5-1|TRBD1|TRBJ1-1|once
CASSTGQGSMGEAFF
TGCGCCAGCAGCACTGGACAGGGATCCATGGGGGAAGCTTTCTTT
>TRBV9|.|TRBJ2-3|.
CASSVTLANTDTQYF
TGTGCCAGCAGCGTAACGCTAGCGAACACAGATACGCAGTATTTT
>TRBV2|TRBD1|TRBJ1-6|once
CASSLSTGRSPLHF
TGTGCCAGCAGTCTATCGACAGGGCGGTCACCCCTCCACTTT
>TRBV6-2/TRBV6-3|.|TRBJ1-5|once
CASSPTGNQPQHF
TGTGCCAGCAGCCCGACGGGGAATCAGCCCCAGCATTTT